Here is one T cell receptor (beta chain) with its context. Its specificity is not known. The sample is drawn from a study of cytomegalovirus exposure and HLA in healthy donors. Study summary: The Caucasian-associated ancestry cluster contained 81% of the roughly 400 genotyped donors. Points from the study as a whole: Researchers counted some 150 TCR beta chains as cytomegalovirus-associated. In a later analysis, HLA-C alleles had the fewest associated TCRs, DRB1 alleles the most. Earlier results showed most TCR beta V segments being productive about 90% or about 30% of the time.

PCR primers comprised 60 Vbeta and 13 Jbeta primers. Using immunoSEQ multiplex PCR, the repertoire was profiled, and TCRdb retains in-frame clones only, with some absent. This sample has roughly 200,000 clones, with around 80% found just once. The sequencing sample was made of PBMCs. The TCR was taken from a boy aged 2 to 9 in good health and CMV-seronegative.

The chain's CDR3 is CASSQTADSYNEQFF. CDR3 DNA sequence: TGCGCCAGCAGCCAAACAGCCGACTCCTACAATGAGCAGTTCTTC. V gene TRBV4-1 combines with J gene TRBJ2-1; D not certain. The germline CDR1 and CDR2 sequences are MGHRA and YSYEKL. V lost 2 bases and J lost 0, with 8 bases in between. This CDR3 contains 15 residues.